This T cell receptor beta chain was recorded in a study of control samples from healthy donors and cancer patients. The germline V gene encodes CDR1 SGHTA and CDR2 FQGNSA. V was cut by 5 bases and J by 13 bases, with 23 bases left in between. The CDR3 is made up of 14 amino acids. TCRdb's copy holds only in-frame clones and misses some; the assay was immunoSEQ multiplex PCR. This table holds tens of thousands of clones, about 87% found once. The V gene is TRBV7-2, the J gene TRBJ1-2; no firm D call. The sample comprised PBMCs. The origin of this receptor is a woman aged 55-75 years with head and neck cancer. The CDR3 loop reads CASSPRVAAPRSTF. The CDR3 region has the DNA TGTGCCAGCAGCCCACGAGTGGCGGCCCCAAGGAGCACCTTC.